A single sample gave rise to the 32 T cell receptor beta chains below, sequenced in a study of blood T cell repertoires in COVID-19. Measured with immunoSEQ multiplex PCR; TCRdb has only the in-frame clones, and not every one. In the table there are 270,000 or so clones, 86% of which are singletons. Sequencing used PBMCs or T cells enriched from blood (not recorded which). Every receptor here comes from a woman aged 18 to 35 who had recovered from COVID-19.

The V and J genes are TRBV6-1 and TRBJ1-2; maybe TRBD1 (5 bases). Germline V gene sequence: CDR1 MNHNS, CDR2 SASEGT. The CDR3 spans 16 residues. Between the trimmed V and J ends, which lost 3 bases and 6 bases, there was a span of 20 bases. CDR3 DNA: TGTGCCAGCAGTGACGTCCGAGCGCCAGGGTTGGATGGCTACACCTTC. This gives the protein CASSDVRAPGLDGYTF.

The chain joins TRBV3-1 (or the pseudogene TRBV3-2) to TRBJ2-1; 7 bases agree with TRBD1. The CDR3 is 18 amino acids. Looked up from germline, CDR1 is LGHDT and CDR2 is YNNKEL (reference sequence). Trimming took 3 bases from V and 0 from J; bases not matched to a gene: 11. The CDR3 DNA follows: TGTGCCAGCAGCCAGAAGGGGGACAGTACGAGCTCCTACAATGAGCAGTTCTTC. It specifies CASSQKGDSTSSYNEQFF.

This clone was observed a few times. The gene calls are TRBV28 and TRBJ2-7; the D gene is possibly TRBD2 (5 bases). The CDR3 is 16 residues long. Per germline, CDR1 MDHEN and CDR2 SYDVKM. Between the trimmed V and J ends, which lost 4 bases and 3 bases, there was a span of 19 bases. For the CDR3, the DNA is TGTGCCAGCAGTTCCCCTGGGGAGCGCGAGAACTACGAGCAGTACTTC. The encoded protein is CASSSPGERENYEQYF.

J is TRBJ2-5 and V is TRBV9, with 9 bases identical to TRBD2. Germline V lookup: CDR1 SGDLS, CDR2 YYNGEE. With 0 bases clipped from V and 0 bases from J, the junction kept 6 bases outside the gene matches. The CDR3 consists of 17 residues. Written as DNA, the CDR3 is TGTGCCAGCAGCGTAGATGTCCAGCGGGAGGACCAAGAGACCCAGTACTTC. It translates to CASSVDVQREDQETQYF.

The V gene is TRBV11-3, the J gene TRBJ2-5; D may be TRBD2 (6 bases). The CDR3 extends over 15 amino acids. The V and J ends lost 4 bases and 5 bases respectively, with 17 bases between them. CDR1 is SGHNT, CDR2 YENEEA, per germline. CDR3 bases: TGTGCCAGCAGCTCCACCGTGGGGGGATGGGAGACCCAGTACTTC. Translation: CASSSTVGGWETQYF.

The rearrangement uses TRBV5-1 and TRBJ1-1; 8 bases agree with TRBD1. Per germline, CDR1 SGHRS and CDR2 YFSETQ. The length of the CDR3 is 13 residues. Losses at the gene ends were 2 bases for V and 5 bases for J; bases not matched to a gene: 2. CDR3 in amino acids: CASSFRTGTEAFF. CDR3 in DNA: TGCGCCAGCAGCTTTCGGACAGGGACTGAAGCTTTCTTT.

The gene calls are TRBV27 and TRBJ2-1, with 14 nucleotides matching TRBD2. The germline V gene encodes CDR1 MNHEY and CDR2 SMNVEV (reference sequence). This CDR3 has 19 amino acids. The V gene end was trimmed by 1 base and the J gene end by 2 bases; junction bases not matched to a gene: 7. CDR3 sequence reads: CASSLFGLAGGRTYNEQFF. CDR3 DNA sequence: TGTGCCAGCAGTTTATTCGGACTAGCGGGGGGCCGAACCTACAATGAGCAGTTCTTC.

This chain links TRBV4-3 with TRBJ2-1, with D maybe TRBD2 (6 bases). Germline V lookup: CDR1 LGHNA, CDR2 YSLEER. CDR3 size: 15 residues. V lost 0 bases, J lost 4 bases, and 10 bases lay in between. The CDR3 here is CASSQDSGTYNEQFF. DNA of the CDR3: TGCGCCAGCAGCCAAGATTCCGGGACTTACAATGAGCAGTTCTTC.

In its sample, this clone was seen once. The V and J genes are TRBV19 and TRBJ2-5; weak D call: TRBD1 (6 bases). V lost 9 bases and J lost 3, with 11 bases in between. The CDR3 is made up of 12 amino acids. Germline V lookup: CDR1 LNHDA, CDR2 SQIVND (reference sequence). In DNA form, the CDR3 reads TGTGCCAGCGAGGACAGAAAAGAGACCCAGTACTTC. It yields the protein CASEDRKETQYF.

This rearrangement joins TRBV30 to TRBJ2-7; D perhaps matches TRBD2 (5 bases). CDR3 length: 13 amino acids. Trimming took off 3 bases at V and 3 bases at J, with 12 bases between the two ends. The germline V gene encodes CDR1 GTSNPN and CDR2 SVGIG (reference sequence). The DNA of the CDR3 is TGTGCCTGGAGGGCTACTGGGAGCTACGAGCAGTACTTC. Translating gives CAWRATGSYEQYF.

This chain joins TRBV19 and TRBJ1-2, with a weak D call TRBD1 (6 bases). The length of the CDR3 is 14 residues. Germline lookup yields CDR1 LNHDA and CDR2 SQIVND (reference sequence). Trimming took off 4 bases at V and 13 bases at J, with 22 bases between the two ends. CDR3 amino acids: CASSTPRGGGYFTF. The CDR3 DNA sequence: TGTGCCAGTAGTACCCCACGCGGGGGCGGTTATTTCACCTTC. Combining the CDR3 with reference TRBV19 and TRBJ1-2 gives the whole variable domain DGGITQSPKYLFRKEGQNVTLSCEQNLNHDAMYWYRQDPGQGLRLIYYSQIVNDFQKGDIAEGYSVSREKKESFPLTVTSAQKNPTAFYLCASSTPRGGGYFTFGSGTRLTVV.

The V and J genes are TRBV6-5 and TRBJ1-1, with D hard to call. The CDR3 has 16 residues. V gave up 4 bases and J gave up 1 base, with 16 bases separating them. Germline values: CDR1 MNHEY, CDR2 SVGAGI. This CDR3 reads CASSSFSVRRNTEAFF. The DNA for the CDR3 is TGTGCCAGCAGTTCTTTCAGCGTTCGGAGGAACACTGAAGCTTTCTTT.

This chain links TRBV9 with TRBJ2-1; TRBD1 matches 7 bases. Trimming took 8 bases from V and 7 from J; bases not matched to a gene: 12. The CDR3 totals 14 residues. Germline V gene lookup returns CDR1 SGDLS and CDR2 YYNGEE. The CDR3 is CARVDRVVSNEQFF. DNA of the CDR3: TGTGCCAGAGTTGACAGGGTGGTGAGTAATGAGCAGTTCTTC.

The chain has TRBV27 and TRBJ1-2, with 8 bases that match TRBD1. V lost 6 bases and J lost 4; bases outside the gene matches: 13. In germline, CDR1 is MNHEY, CDR2 SMNVEV (reference sequence). The CDR3 is made up of 16 amino acids. The CDR3 loop reads CASSNPAGGAGYGYTF. CDR3 in DNA: TGTGCCAGCAGCAACCCGGCAGGGGGCGCGGGCTATGGCTACACCTTC.

The rearrangement joins TRBV7-2 to TRBJ1-1, with D perhaps TRBD1 (5 bases). Germline loops: CDR1 SGHTA, CDR2 FQGNSA. The V and J ends lost 5 bases and 4 bases respectively, with 14 bases between them. The length of the CDR3 is 14 residues. DNA of the CDR3: TGTGCCAGCAGCAGCAGGGTCAGGGCCACTGAAGCTTTCTTT. Translation gives CASSSRVRATEAFF.

The J gene is TRBJ2-5, the V gene TRBV19; maybe TRBD2 (6 bases). The CDR3 is made up of 15 amino acids. V was pared by 5 bases and J by 4 bases, with 17 bases between. The germline V gene encodes CDR1 LNHDA and CDR2 SQIVND (reference sequence). Here the CDR3 DNA reads TGTGCCAGTAGTCGGAGGGCCGAACCCCCAGAGACCCAGTACTTC. It encodes CASSRRAEPPETQYF.

The V call is TRBV7-2, the J call TRBJ1-2; no clear D. The CDR3 is made up of 15 amino acids. CDR1 is SGHTA, CDR2 FQGNSA, per germline. Trimming pared 6 bases from V and 7 bases from J, leaving 21 bases between. The CDR3 protein is CASSPNARGIGGYTF. CDR3 sequence (DNA): TGTGCCAGCAGTCCCAACGCCCGGGGAATCGGTGGCTACACCTTC.

This chain uses TRBV7-9 with TRBJ1-1; D is ambiguous. The V end was cut by 6 bases, the J end by 1 base, with 12 bases between. This CDR3 is 14 amino acids long. CDR1 and CDR2 from the germline V gene are SEHNR and FQNEAQ (reference sequence). The CDR3 spells CASSGVGRNTEAFF. The DNA of the CDR3 is TGTGCCAGCAGTGGAGTGGGGAGGAACACTGAAGCTTTCTTT.

V is TRBV2 and J is TRBJ2-1, with 7 nucleotides matching TRBD1. The CDR3 contains 16 residues. CDR1 and CDR2 (germline): SNHLY, FYNNEI. Germline trimming cut 6 bases from V and 0 bases from J; bases unmatched to any gene: 8. The CDR3 DNA reads as TGTGCCAGCAGCCCCTCGACAGGGCTCTCCTACAATGAGCAGTTCTTC. Translation: CASSPSTGLSYNEQFF.

J is TRBJ2-7 and V is TRBV5-8; D is perhaps TRBD2 (6 bases). The germline V and J ends were trimmed by 1 base and 1 base, with 12 bases remaining between them. The CDR3 length is 15 residues. Germline V lookup: CDR1 SGHTS, CDR2 YDEGEE. CDR3 in DNA: TGTGCCAGCAGCTTGCGGCCGGGAGAGTCCTACGAGCAGTACTTC. Its protein product is CASSLRPGESYEQYF.

The CDR3 sequence: CASSLLVGQGAGYGYTF. CDR3 nucleotides: TGTGCCAGCAGCTTATTGGTGGGGCAGGGGGCCGGCTATGGCTACACCTTC. The V and J genes are TRBV7-9 and TRBJ1-2; 8 nucleotides align to TRBD1. Germline V gene lookup returns CDR1 SEHNR and CDR2 FQNEAQ (reference sequence). The CDR3 runs 17 residues. Trimming cost V 2 bases and J 4 bases; bases outside gene matches: 12.

The DNA for the CDR3 is TGTGCCAGCAGCCAGGGACTAGCGGGGGGGGAGACCCAGTACTTC. Protein product: CASSQGLAGGETQYF. The gene calls are TRBV13 and TRBJ2-5, with 16 bases fitting TRBD2. The J segment lost 5 bases and the V segment lost 5 bases, leaving 2 bases of the junction unmatched. This CDR3 region has 15 residues. CDR1 is PRHDT, CDR2 FYEKMQ, per germline (reference sequence).

The chain has TRBV28 and TRBJ1-1; 8 nucleotides align to TRBD1. The junction had 12 bases not matched to a gene; V was cut back by 5 bases and J by 10 bases. Germline V gene data show CDR1 as MDHEN and CDR2 as SYDVKM. The CDR3 contains 14 residues. Here the CDR3 reads CASSPGQGLRGAFF. Written as DNA, the CDR3 is TGTGCCAGCAGTCCCGGACAGGGCCTTCGTGGAGCTTTCTTT. The full variable domain, rest sourced from reference TRBV28 and TRBJ1-1, is DVKVTQSSRYLVKRTGEKVFLECVQDMDHENMFWYRQDPGLGLRLIYFSYDVKMKEKGDIPEGYSVSREKKERFSLILESASTNQTSMYLCASSPGQGLRGAFFGQGTRLTVV.

The rearrangement links TRBV7-8 to TRBJ2-2, with D uncertain. Trimming pared 3 bases from V and 3 bases from J, leaving 11 bases between. The CDR3 has 15 amino acids. In germline, CDR1 is SGHVS, CDR2 FQNEAQ. The CDR3 DNA reads as TGTGCCAGCAGCTTTAATCGCGCATACACCGGGGAGCTGTTTTTT. Protein product: CASSFNRAYTGELFF.

A note on this clone: A read error may produce the germline difference seen at one junction end. J is TRBJ1-1 and V is TRBV6-6; D unresolved. The CDR3 loop spans 12 amino acids. CDR1 MNHNY and CDR2 SVGAGI come from the germline V gene (reference sequence). The CDR3 reads CASSYGIGEGFF. The CDR3 DNA reads TGTGCCAGCAGTTATGGTATCGGAGAAGGTTTCTTT.

This clone was counted once. The chain uses TRBV7-2 and TRBJ1-6; D gene uncertain. V was shortened by 4 bases and J by 5 bases, with 9 bases between the two germline ends. The CDR3 has 14 residues. CDR1 and CDR2 from the germline V gene are SGHTA and FQGNSA. The CDR3, as DNA: TGTGCCAGCAGCTCCAGCCGGGATAATTCACCCCTCCACTTT. Its translation: CASSSSRDNSPLHF.

The chain recombines TRBV30 with TRBJ2-7; D unresolved. V gave up 0 bases and J gave up 3 bases, with 6 bases separating them. CDR1 is GTSNPN and CDR2 is SVGIG in the germline V gene (reference sequence). CDR3 length equals 12 residues. CDR3 region: CAWSVYSYEQYF. CDR3 nucleotides: TGTGCCTGGAGTGTATACAGCTACGAGCAGTACTTC.

This rearrangement joins TRBV29-1 to TRBJ1-5, with D perhaps matching TRBD1 (6 bases). The germline CDR1 and CDR2 sequences are SQVTM and ANQGSEA. V was shortened by 1 base and J by 5 bases, with 9 bases between the two germline ends. The CDR3 consists of 13 residues. The chain's CDR3 is CSVEGTADQPQHF. The CDR3 nucleotides are TGCAGCGTTGAAGGGACAGCCGATCAGCCCCAGCATTTT. Drawing the rest from reference TRBV29-1 and TRBJ1-5, the complete variable domain is SAVISQKPSRDICQRGTSLTIQCQVDSQVTMMFWYRQQPGQSLTLIATANQGSEATYESGFVIDKFPISRPNLTFSTLTVSNMSPEDSSIYLCSVEGTADQPQHFGDGTRLSIL.

The rearrangement links TRBV6-5 to TRBJ2-7, with 8 positions matching TRBD2. V lost 5 bases to trimming and J lost 2 bases; unmatched junction nucleotides: 2. This CDR3 has 13 amino acids. The germline V gene has CDR1 MNHEY and CDR2 SVGAGI. CDR3 in DNA: TGTGCCAGCAGTACGACTAGCGCCTACGAGCAGTACTTC. Its protein product is CASSTTSAYEQYF.

The rearrangement joins TRBV7-9 to TRBJ1-1, with TRBD1 as a possible D gene (5 bases). The germline gives CDR1 SEHNR, CDR2 FQNEAQ (reference sequence). The CDR3 length is 14 residues. Between the trimmed V and J ends, which lost 1 base and 2 bases, there was a span of 8 bases. The CDR3 DNA reads TGTGCCAGCAGCTTAGGGACAAAAAACACTGAAGCTTTCTTT. The encoded protein is CASSLGTKNTEAFF.

This clone was picked up one time. V gene TRBV11-3 combines with J gene TRBJ2-7; possible D gene TRBD2, 6 bases. V lost 3 bases and J lost 6, with 12 bases in between. Looked up from germline, CDR1 is SGHNT and CDR2 is YENEEA. The CDR3 has 13 residues. The CDR3 is CASSLGLASEQYF. CDR3 nucleotide sequence: TGTGCCAGCAGCTTGGGTCTAGCGAGCGAGCAGTACTTC.

The chain carries TRBV18 and TRBJ2-7; 11 bases align to TRBD1. The CDR3 is 14 amino acids. Germline assignment: CDR1 KGHSH and CDR2 LQKENI. Germline trimming cut 4 bases from V and 6 bases from J; bases unmatched to any gene: 5. CDR3 in amino acids: CASSLGQGESEQYF. The DNA of the CDR3 is TGTGCCAGCTCACTGGGACAGGGGGAGTCCGAGCAGTACTTC.